Included here is one TCR beta chain sequence, with context. Here immunoSEQ multiplex PCR was the method, and the copy in TCRdb shows in-frame clones only, minus some. The sample lists 300,000 to 350,000 clones, more than 80% occurring once. These data originate in a study of blood T cell repertoires in COVID-19. Seattle researchers signed up patients amid active infection and tracked them longitudinally. The sequence derives from a woman in her twenties or thirties with COVID-19, enrolled during active disease. Sample: peripheral blood.

The CDR3: CASSPPRGRELFF. CDR3 nucleotide sequence: TGTGCCAGCAGCCCCCCTAGGGGCCGGGAGCTGTTTTTT. This chain links TRBV7-9 with TRBJ2-2; tentatively, D is TRBD1 (5 bases). Germline CDR1 SEHNR, CDR2 FQNEAQ (reference sequence). V was cut by 5 bases and J by 9 bases, with 13 bases left in between. The CDR3 runs to 13 residues.